The 2 T cell receptor beta chains below come from one sample, sequenced in a study of Ad26.COV2.S vaccination and SARS-CoV-2 variants. As to treatment: roughly 18 received Ad26.COV2.S at low or high dose, single or two shots; five or six received placebo; per-sample allocation not given. Day 63 after the first injection of vaccine or placebo was the sampling time. Repertoires were generated with immunoSEQ multiplex PCR, while TCRdb's copy carries only in-frame clones and drops some. The repertoire holds roughly 500,000 clones, with roughly nine tenths as singletons. Sequenced here: peripheral blood, sampled in a trial of Ad26.COV2.S vaccine versus placebo. Receptor source: a person aged 18-65 years who received the Ad26.COV2.S COVID-19 vaccine or a placebo.

There are a few counts of this clone. The chain has TRBV29-1 and TRBJ2-7, with D uncertain. The CDR3 spans 11 residues. The germline V gene encodes CDR1 SQVTM and CDR2 ANQGSEA. The V end was cut by 6 bases, the J end by 5 bases, with 11 bases between. DNA for the CDR3: TGCAGCGTCCATGGGTTAGACGAGCAGTACTTC. It yields the protein CSVHGLDEQYF.

This chain connects TRBV28 to TRBJ2-1; possible D gene TRBD2, 6 bases. Per the germline V gene, CDR1 is MDHEN and CDR2 is SYDVKM. This CDR3 is built from 16 residues. V lost 3 bases to trimming and J lost 3 bases, with 15 bases between them. CDR3 region: CASSFLTSSHYNEQFF. In DNA form, the CDR3 reads TGTGCCAGCAGTTTCCTAACTAGCTCCCACTACAATGAGCAGTTCTTC.